This TCR beta chain was sequenced in a study of cytomegalovirus exposure and HLA in healthy donors. Study-level points and caveats: Later analysis showed TCR association rates varying by HLA locus, highest for DRB1 and lowest for HLA-C.

The count of this clone is one. Its matching antigen is unknown. V lost 5 bases, J lost 4 bases, and 8 bases stayed unmatched. CDR3 length equals 15 residues. Germline loops: CDR1 MNHNS, CDR2 SASEGT. The PCR used 60 Vbeta and 13 Jbeta primers. Repertoires were generated with immunoSEQ multiplex PCR, while TCRdb's copy carries only in-frame clones and drops some. The data contain roughly 120,000 clones, 73% of them singletons. Sequenced material: PBMCs. The TCR was taken from a man in his forties in good health and CMV-seronegative. V usage is TRBV6-1 and J usage is TRBJ2-3; TRBD2 aligns across 8 bases. The CDR3 coding sequence is TGTGCCAGCAGTTTGGAACGGGGGGGCTCAGATACGCAGTATTTT. This codes for CASSLERGGSDTQYF.